The clone carrying this T cell receptor beta chain is a singleton in its sample. Its antigen is as yet unknown. Generated by immunoSEQ multiplex PCR, the TCRdb table keeps only in-frame clones and is missing some. This sample carries about 51,000 clones, 78% of them seen once, and the ten largest clones take around 3.6%. Germline assignment: CDR1 SGHNT and CDR2 YYREEE (reference sequence). The CDR3 runs 16 residues. V was pared by 4 bases and J by 5 bases, with 8 bases of the junction left unmatched. The data were obtained in a study of early stage breast cancer tumors. Study-wide points: Tumors had roughly 2.4-fold higher T cell density and higher clonality than adjacent normal breast tissue.

This chain links TRBV5-4 with TRBJ2-1, with 11 bases aligning to TRBD2. This receptor was identified in a person aged 35 to 50 with breast cancer. The sequenced sample was blood. This CDR3 is CASSHKGTSGDNEQFF. CDR3 DNA: TGTGCCAGCAGCCATAAAGGGACTAGCGGAGACAATGAGCAGTTCTTC.